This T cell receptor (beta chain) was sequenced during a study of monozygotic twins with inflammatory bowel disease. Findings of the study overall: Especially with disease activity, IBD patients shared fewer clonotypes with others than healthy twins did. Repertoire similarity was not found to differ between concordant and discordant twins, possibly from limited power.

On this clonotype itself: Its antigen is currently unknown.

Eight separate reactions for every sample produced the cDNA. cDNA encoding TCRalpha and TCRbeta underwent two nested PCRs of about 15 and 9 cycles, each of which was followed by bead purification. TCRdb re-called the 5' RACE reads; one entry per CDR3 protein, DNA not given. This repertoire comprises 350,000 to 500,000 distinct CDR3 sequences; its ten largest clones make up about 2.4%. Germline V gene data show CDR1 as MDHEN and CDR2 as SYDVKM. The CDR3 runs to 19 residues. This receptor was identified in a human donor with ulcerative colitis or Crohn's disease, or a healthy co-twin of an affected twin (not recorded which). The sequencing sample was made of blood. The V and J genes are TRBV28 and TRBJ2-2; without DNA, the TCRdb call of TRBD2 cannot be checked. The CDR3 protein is CASSSPGLAGVGDTGELFF. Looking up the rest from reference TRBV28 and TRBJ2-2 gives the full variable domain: DVKVTQSSRYLVKRTGEKVFLECVQDMDHENMFWYRQDPGLGLRLIYFSYDVKMKEKGDIPEGYSVSREKKERFSLILESASTNQTSMYLCASSSPGLAGVGDTGELFFGEGSRLTVL.